The entry below describes one TCR beta chain. The germline V gene has CDR1 GTSNPN and CDR2 SVGIG (reference sequence). Trimming took 0 bases from V and 1 from J, leaving 6 bases between them. This CDR3 contains 14 residues. Data came from immunoSEQ multiplex PCR; TCRdb stores just in-frame clones and leaves some out. The sample has roughly 58,000 clones, over 80% seen once; the top ten hold around 2.8%. The data originate from a study of OX40 agonist ivuxolimab in advanced cancers. Autoimmune disease history or systemic immunosuppression barred patients. The source material was CD4+ or CD8+ T cells sorted from blood, sampled in a trial of the OX40 agonist ivuxolimab. This sequence was found in an adult with an advanced solid tumor such as melanoma, head and neck, liver or kidney cancer. The V and J genes are TRBV30 and TRBJ2-2; D gene unclear. CDR3 in DNA: TGTGCCTGGAGTGTAAGACTGAACACCGGGGAGCTGTTTTTT. The encoded protein is CAWSVRLNTGELFF.